This note documents a single T cell receptor (beta chain) sequence. Its antigen is not identified. This entry comes from a study of identical twins. TCRdb itself ran the 5' RACE reads through MiXCR, one entry per CDR3 protein. The repertoire has 400,000 to 500,000 distinct CDR3 sequences, approximately 17% of them found once; the top ten carry roughly 12%. Regarding the study as a whole: Abundant beta clonotypes from cord blood bore fewer insertions; memory repertoires lacked this pattern.

This sequence originates from a man in his fifties or sixties in good health. The sequenced sample was naive T cells sorted from blood.

In DNA, the CDR3 is TGTGCCAGCAGCTTAGTAGTGGGTTACATGGCTGAAGCTTTCTTT. This sequence encodes CASSLVVGYMAEAFF. The rearrangement joins TRBV7-9 to TRBJ1-1; D gene uncertain. The V end lost 1 base, the J end lost 6 bases, and 15 bases lay between the germline ends. The CDR3 length is 15 residues. Germline assignment: CDR1 SEHNR and CDR2 FQNEAQ (reference sequence).